This T cell receptor (beta chain) was retrieved from a study of T cell responses to AZD1222 COVID-19 vaccine. Study at large: Second doses at about 4 or about 12 weeks were pooled.

Study conclusions and caveats: Nearly half of the spike-specific TCRs reportedly recognize variant regions that carry no mutations. Donors were largely white British and mainly female; clonal diversity was possibly underestimated.

Using immunoSEQ multiplex PCR, the repertoire was profiled, and TCRdb retains in-frame clones only, with some absent. Of roughly 150,000 clones listed, roughly nine tenths are singletons. A remark on this clone: What it binds is unknown.

The sequences come from peripheral blood, collected on day 0 of AZD1222 vaccination. This clonotype was obtained from an adult in good health.

The CDR3 reads CASSLTPTGYTVYF. The CDR3 nucleotides read TGTGCCAGCAGTTTAACCCCAACAGGGTACACTGTGTACTTC. The chain employs TRBV27 and TRBJ2-7; maybe TRBD1 (6 bases). The CDR3 runs 14 residues. Germline lookup yields CDR1 MNHEY and CDR2 SMNVEV (reference sequence). Deletions cut 2 bases from V and 12 bases from J, with 20 bases between.